This T cell receptor beta chain came from a study of regulatory and conventional T cells in RAG deficiency. General observations from the study: Omenn CD25-high CD127-low cells may be activated cells, not true Tregs. Omenn patients showed >90% Treg-Tconv overlap and shorter CDR3 lengths. Shannon entropy was markedly lower and Simpson indices higher in RAG-deficient patients than control T-cell subsets.

Using immunoSEQ multiplex PCR, the repertoire was profiled, and TCRdb retains in-frame clones only, with some absent. The sample holds fewer than 35,000 clones; about nine tenths are singletons and the top ten take about 5.4%. A note on this clone: As yet, its antigen is unknown.

The V and J ends lost 2 bases and 4 bases, in that order; junction bases with no gene match: 6. The CDR3 spans 15 residues. The sample also formed part of further work on regulatory T cells. That work contributes: Primers: 52 TRBV forward and 13 TRBJ reverse.

Material: CD8+ T cells sorted from blood. V gene TRBV23-1 combines with J gene TRBJ1-1; TRBD1 agrees at 8 bases. TRBV23-1 is an ORF; its function is uncertain. The receptor's source is a human donor in good health. The CDR3 nucleotides read TGCGCCAGCAGTCAACCCGGACAGGGATGCACTGAAGCTTTCTTT. It translates to CASSQPGQGCTEAFF.